The sequence of this T cell receptor (beta chain) was determined in a study of Tregs in tolerant kidney transplant recipients. Recipients received nonmyeloablative bone marrow transplants from related graft donors, with transient mixed chimerism. Unstimulated Tregs (CD4+CD25+CD127-) and CD4+CD25- non-Tregs were sorted from PBMCs. As regards this clone: Its antigen is undetermined.

The table came from immunoSEQ multiplex PCR; TCRdb's copy has only in-frame clones and leaves some out. The sample has 100,000 or so clones; roughly 93% are singletons. From germline, CDR1 is SGHNT and CDR2 YENEEA. Trimming stripped 5 bases from V and 4 bases from J, with 14 bases between. This CDR3 has 14 residues. Study-wide findings and caveats: Expanding Tregs on activated donor B cells appeared to best identify donor-specific TCRbeta clones. Antigen-driven expansion was suggested because donor-specific Tregs expanded more than all Tregs in tolerant patients.

The source material was CD4+ T cells from blood (PBMCs), sampled 12 months after the transplant. V and J are TRBV11-3 and TRBJ1-1, with a tentative D call TRBD1 (6 bases). This receptor was taken from a human patient who received a combined kidney and bone marrow transplant. Some T cells may trace back to the graft donor. CDR3 protein: CASSNEAGVTEAFF. In nucleotides, the CDR3 is TGTGCCAGCAGCAATGAGGCAGGGGTCACTGAAGCTTTCTTT. Full variable domain (rest looked up from reference TRBV11-3 and TRBJ1-1): EAGVVQSPRYKIIEKKQPVAFWCNPISGHNTLYWYLQNLGQGPELLIRYENEEAVDDSQLPKDRFSAERLKGVDSTLKIQPAELGDSAVYLCASSNEAGVTEAFFGQGTRLTVV.